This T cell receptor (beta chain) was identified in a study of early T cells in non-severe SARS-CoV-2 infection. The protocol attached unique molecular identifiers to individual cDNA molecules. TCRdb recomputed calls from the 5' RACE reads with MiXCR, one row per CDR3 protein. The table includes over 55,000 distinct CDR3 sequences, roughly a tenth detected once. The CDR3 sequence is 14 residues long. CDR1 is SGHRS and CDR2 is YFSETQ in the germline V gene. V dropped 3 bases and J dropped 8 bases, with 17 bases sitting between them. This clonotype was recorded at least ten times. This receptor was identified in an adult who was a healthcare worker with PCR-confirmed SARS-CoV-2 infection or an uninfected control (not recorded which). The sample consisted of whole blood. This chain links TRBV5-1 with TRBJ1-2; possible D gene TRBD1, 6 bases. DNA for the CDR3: TGCGCCAGCAGCTCGGGTCAGGGGCCGGACGGCTACACCTTC. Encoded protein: CASSSGQGPDGYTF.